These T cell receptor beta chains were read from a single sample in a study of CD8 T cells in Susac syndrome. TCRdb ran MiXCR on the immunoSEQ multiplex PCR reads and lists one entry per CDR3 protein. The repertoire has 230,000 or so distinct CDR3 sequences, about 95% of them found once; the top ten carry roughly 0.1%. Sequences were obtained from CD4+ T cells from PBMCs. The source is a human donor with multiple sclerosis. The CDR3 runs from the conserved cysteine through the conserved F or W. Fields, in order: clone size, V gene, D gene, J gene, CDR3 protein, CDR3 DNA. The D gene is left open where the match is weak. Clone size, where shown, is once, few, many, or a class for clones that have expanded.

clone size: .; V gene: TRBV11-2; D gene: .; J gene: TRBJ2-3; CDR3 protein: CASSLGQVKDTQYF; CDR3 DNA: TGTGCCAGCAGCTTAGGACAGGTCAAAGATACGCAGTATTTT
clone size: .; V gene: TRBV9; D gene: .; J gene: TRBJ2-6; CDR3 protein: CASSVGNRIRSGANVLTF; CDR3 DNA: TGTGCCAGCAGCGTAGGTAACAGGATCCGCTCTGGGGCCAACGTCCTGACTTTC
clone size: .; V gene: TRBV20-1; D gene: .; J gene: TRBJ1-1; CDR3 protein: CSASPKRGEAFF; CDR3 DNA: TGCAGTGCTAGCCCTAAGCGGGGTGAAGCTTTCTTT
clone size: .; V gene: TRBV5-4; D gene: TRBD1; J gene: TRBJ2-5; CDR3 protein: CASSQGQAGETQYF; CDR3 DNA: TGTGCCAGCAGCCAGGGACAGGCGGGAGAGACCCAGTACTTC
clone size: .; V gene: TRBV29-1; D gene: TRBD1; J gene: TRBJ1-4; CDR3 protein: CSVEGQTTNEKLFF; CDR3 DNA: TGCAGCGTTGAGGGACAGACAACTAATGAAAAACTGTTTTTT
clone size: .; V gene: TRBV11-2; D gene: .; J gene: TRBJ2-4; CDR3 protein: CASSSIPGGLGKNIQYF; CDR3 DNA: TGTGCCAGCAGCTCTATCCCCGGGGGGCTGGGCAAAAACATTCAGTACTTC
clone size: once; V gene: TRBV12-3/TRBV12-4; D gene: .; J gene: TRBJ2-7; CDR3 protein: CASSLDVGASYEQYF; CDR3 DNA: TGTGCCAGCAGTCTCGATGTCGGGGCATCCTACGAGCAGTACTTC
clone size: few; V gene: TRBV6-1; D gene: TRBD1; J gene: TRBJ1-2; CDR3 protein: CASSLQGAYGYTF; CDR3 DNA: TGTGCCAGCAGCCTCCAGGGGGCCTATGGCTACACCTTC
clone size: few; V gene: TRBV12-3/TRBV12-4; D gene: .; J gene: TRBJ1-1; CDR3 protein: CASSAGWNTEAFF; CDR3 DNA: TGTGCCAGCAGTGCCGGATGGAACACTGAAGCTTTCTTT
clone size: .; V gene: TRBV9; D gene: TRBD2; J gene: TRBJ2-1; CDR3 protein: CASSATPSGVNNEQFF; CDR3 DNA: TGTGCCAGCAGCGCGACTCCTAGCGGGGTGAACAATGAGCAGTTCTTC
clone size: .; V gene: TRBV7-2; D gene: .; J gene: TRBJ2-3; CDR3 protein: CASSLAAWGADTQYF; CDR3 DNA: TGTGCCAGCAGCTTAGCGGCCTGGGGGGCAGATACGCAGTATTTT
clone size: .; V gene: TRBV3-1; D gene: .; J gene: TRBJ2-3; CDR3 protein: CASSGTRTDTQYF; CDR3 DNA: TGTGCCAGCAGCGGGACTCGCACAGATACGCAGTATTTT
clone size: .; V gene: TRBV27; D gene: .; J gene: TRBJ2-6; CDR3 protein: CASSSSSSGANVLTF; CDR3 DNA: TGTGCCAGCAGTTCCTCGAGCTCTGGGGCCAACGTCCTGACTTTC
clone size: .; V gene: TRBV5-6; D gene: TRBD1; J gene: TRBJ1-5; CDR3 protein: CASSLGDSKNQPQHF; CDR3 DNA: TGTGCCAGCAGCTTGGGGGACAGTAAGAATCAGCCCCAGCATTTT
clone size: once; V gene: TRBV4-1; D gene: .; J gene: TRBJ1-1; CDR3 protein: CASSQGESRNTEAFF; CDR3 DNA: TGCGCCAGCAGCCAAGGGGAGAGCAGGAACACTGAAGCTTTCTTT
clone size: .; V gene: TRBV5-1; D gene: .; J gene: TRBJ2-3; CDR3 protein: CASSAGTASTDTQYF; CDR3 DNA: TGCGCCAGCAGCGCCGGGACGGCTAGCACAGATACGCAGTATTTT
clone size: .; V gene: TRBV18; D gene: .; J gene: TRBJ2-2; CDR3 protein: CASLTSALRDTGELFF; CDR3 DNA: TGTGCCAGCTTAACCAGCGCCCTCCGGGACACCGGGGAGCTGTTTTTT
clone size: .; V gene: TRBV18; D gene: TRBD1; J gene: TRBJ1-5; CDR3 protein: CASSRGQGKQPQHF; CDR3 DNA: TGTGCCAGCTCTCGCGGACAGGGAAAACAGCCCCAGCATTTT
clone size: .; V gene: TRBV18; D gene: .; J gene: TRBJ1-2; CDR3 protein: CASSPESTIYGYTF; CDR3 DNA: TGTGCCAGCTCACCGGAGTCGACAATCTATGGCTACACCTTC
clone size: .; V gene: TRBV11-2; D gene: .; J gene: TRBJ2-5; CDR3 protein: CASKERMGETQYF; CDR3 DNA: TGTGCCAGCAAGGAGAGAATGGGAGAGACCCAGTACTTC
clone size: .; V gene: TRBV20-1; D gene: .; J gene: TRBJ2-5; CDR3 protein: CSALREFRGETQYF; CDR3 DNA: TGCAGTGCTCTCCGGGAGTTCCGTGGGGAGACCCAGTACTTC
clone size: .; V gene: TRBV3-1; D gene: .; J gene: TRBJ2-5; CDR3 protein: CASSRGSGSGTQYF; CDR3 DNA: TGTGCCAGCAGCCGGGGCAGCGGTTCAGGGACCCAGTACTTC
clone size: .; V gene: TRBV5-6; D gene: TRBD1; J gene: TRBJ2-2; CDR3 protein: CASSSYAGGAPGELFF; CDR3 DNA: TGTGCCAGCAGCTCCTATGCAGGGGGCGCCCCCGGGGAGCTGTTTTTT
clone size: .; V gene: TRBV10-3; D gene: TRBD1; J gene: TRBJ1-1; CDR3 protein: CAISESWGQDTEAFF; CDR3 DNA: TGTGCCATCAGTGAGTCGTGGGGACAGGACACTGAAGCTTTCTTT
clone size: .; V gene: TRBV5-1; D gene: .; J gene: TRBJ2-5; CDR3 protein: CASSLGSRETQYF; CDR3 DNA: TGCGCCAGCAGCTTGGGCAGTAGAGAGACCCAGTACTTC
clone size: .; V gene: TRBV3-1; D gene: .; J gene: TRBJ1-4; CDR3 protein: CASSQDRPGRWTNEKLFF; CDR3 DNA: TGTGCCAGCAGCCAAGATCGGCCAGGGAGATGGACTAATGAAAAACTGTTTTTT
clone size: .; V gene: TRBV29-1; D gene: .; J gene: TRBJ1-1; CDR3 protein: CSVSPGRSTEAFF; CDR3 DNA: TGCAGCGTGAGCCCCGGTCGGAGCACTGAAGCTTTCTTT
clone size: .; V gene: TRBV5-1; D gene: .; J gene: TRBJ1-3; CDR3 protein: CASSPAGFSGNTIYF; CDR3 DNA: TGCGCCAGCAGCCCAGCAGGGTTTTCTGGAAACACCATATATTTT
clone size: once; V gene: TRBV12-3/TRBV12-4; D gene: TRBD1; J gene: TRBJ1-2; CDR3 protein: CASSRDRGRGYTF; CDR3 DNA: TGTGCCAGCAGTCGGGACAGGGGACGGGGCTACACCTTC
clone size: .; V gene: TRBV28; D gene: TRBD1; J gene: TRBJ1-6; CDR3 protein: CASSFLGTGDSPLHF; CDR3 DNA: TGTGCCAGCAGTTTCCTCGGGACAGGGGATTCACCCCTCCACTTT
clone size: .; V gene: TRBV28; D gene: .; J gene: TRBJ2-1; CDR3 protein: CASSPTGSYYNEQFF; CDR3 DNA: TGTGCCAGCAGTCCGACCGGGAGCTACTACAATGAGCAGTTCTTC
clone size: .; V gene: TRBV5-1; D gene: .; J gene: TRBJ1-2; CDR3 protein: CASSFSGNYGYTF; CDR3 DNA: TGCGCCAGCAGCTTCTCGGGGAACTATGGCTACACCTTC
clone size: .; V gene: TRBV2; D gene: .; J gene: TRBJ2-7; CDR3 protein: CASSENGQKSTKQYF; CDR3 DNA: TGTGCCAGCAGTGAAAACGGGCAGAAGAGCACTAAGCAGTACTTC
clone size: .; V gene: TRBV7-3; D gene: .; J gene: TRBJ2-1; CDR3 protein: CASSRHESSYNEQFF; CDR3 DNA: TGTGCCAGCAGCCGCCACGAGAGCTCCTACAATGAGCAGTTCTTC
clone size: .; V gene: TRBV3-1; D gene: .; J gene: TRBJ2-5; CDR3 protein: CASSLRTASRAETQYF; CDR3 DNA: TGTGCCAGCAGCCTCCGCACGGCTAGCCGGGCCGAGACCCAGTACTTC
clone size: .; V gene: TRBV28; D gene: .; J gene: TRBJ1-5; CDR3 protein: CASSGNGILHQPQHF; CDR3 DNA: TGTGCCAGCTCGGGTAACGGCATTTTGCATCAGCCCCAGCATTTT
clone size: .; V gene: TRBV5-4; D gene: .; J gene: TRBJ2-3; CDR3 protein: CASSAGQSTDTQYF; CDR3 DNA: TGTGCCAGCAGCGCGGGACAGAGCACAGATACGCAGTATTTT
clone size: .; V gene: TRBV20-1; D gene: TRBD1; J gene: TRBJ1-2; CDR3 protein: CSAVTGGPLGYTF; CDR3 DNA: TGCAGTGCGGTAACAGGGGGCCCCCTTGGCTACACCTTC
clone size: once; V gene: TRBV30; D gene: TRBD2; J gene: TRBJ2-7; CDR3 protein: CAGREGNSYEQYF; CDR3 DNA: TGTGCCGGAAGGGAGGGAAACTCCTACGAGCAGTACTTC
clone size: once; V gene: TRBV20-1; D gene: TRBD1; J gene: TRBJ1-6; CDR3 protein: CSARDQGAWSPLHF; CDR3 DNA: TGCAGTGCTAGAGACCAGGGGGCCTGGTCACCCCTCCACTTT
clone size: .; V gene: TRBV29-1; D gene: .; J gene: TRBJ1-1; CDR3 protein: CSVIPGGTEAFF; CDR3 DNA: TGCAGCGTGATCCCTGGGGGAACTGAAGCTTTCTTT
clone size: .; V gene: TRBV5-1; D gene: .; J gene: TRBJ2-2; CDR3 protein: CASSLNAPSNTGELFF; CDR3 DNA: TGCGCCAGCAGCTTGAACGCACCGTCGAACACCGGGGAGCTGTTTTTT
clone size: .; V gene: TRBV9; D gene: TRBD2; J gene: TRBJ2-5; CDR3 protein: CASSVAGTSGSQETQYF; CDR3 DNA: TGTGCCAGCAGCGTAGCTGGGACTAGCGGTTCCCAAGAGACCCAGTACTTC